This T cell receptor beta chain was found in a study of OX40 agonist ivuxolimab in advanced cancers. From germline, CDR1 is KGHSH and CDR2 LQKENI. The CDR3 is 15 amino acids. Between the trimmed V and J ends, which lost 3 bases and 1 base, there was a span of 13 bases. Measured with immunoSEQ multiplex PCR; TCRdb has only the in-frame clones, and not every one. This sample has tens of thousands of clones, with roughly 84% found just once. The genes are TRBV18 and TRBJ2-7, with D unclear. This specimen was CD4+ or CD8+ T cells sorted from blood, taken in a trial of the OX40 agonist ivuxolimab. The TCR comes from an adult with an advanced solid tumor such as melanoma, head and neck, liver or kidney cancer. Here the CDR3 DNA reads TGTGCCAGCTCACCTCCCGGGCTAGGATCCTACGAGCAGTACTTC. It is translated as CASSPPGLGSYEQYF.